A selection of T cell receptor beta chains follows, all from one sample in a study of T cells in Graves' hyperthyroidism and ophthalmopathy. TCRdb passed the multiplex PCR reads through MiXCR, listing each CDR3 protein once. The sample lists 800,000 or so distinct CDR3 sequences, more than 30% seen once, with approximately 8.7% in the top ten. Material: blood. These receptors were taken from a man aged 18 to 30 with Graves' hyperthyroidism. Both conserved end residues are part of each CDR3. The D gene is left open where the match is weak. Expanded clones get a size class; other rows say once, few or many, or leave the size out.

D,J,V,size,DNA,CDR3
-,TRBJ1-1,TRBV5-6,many,TGTGCCAGCAGCGCTGACGGGAACACTGAAGCTTTCTTT,CASSADGNTEAFF
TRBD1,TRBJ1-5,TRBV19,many,TGTGCCAGTCGAATCCCAGGGGGCGCCGGTCAGCCCCAGCATTTT,CASRIPGGAGQPQHF
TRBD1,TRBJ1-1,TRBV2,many,TGTGCCAGCGGCCTGACAGGGGGAACTGAAGCTTTCTTT,CASGLTGGTEAFF
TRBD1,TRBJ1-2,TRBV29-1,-,TGCAGCACCCGGGACAGGGGGTATGGCTACACCTTC,CSTRDRGYGYTF
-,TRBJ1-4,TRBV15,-,TGTGCCACCAGCAGAGACAGGGATAGAAAACTGTTTTTT,CATSRDRDRKLFF
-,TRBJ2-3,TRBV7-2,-,TGTGCCAGCAGCTTAACAGAGTCCACAGATACGCAGTATTTT,CASSLTESTDTQYF
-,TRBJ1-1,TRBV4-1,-,TGCGCCAGCAGCCAAATCCAGGGTGACAGTGAAGCTTTCTTT,CASSQIQGDSEAFF
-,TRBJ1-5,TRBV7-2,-,TGTGCCAGCAGCTTAGTCTTTATGCCACTGGCCGGTCAGCCCCAGCATTTT,CASSLVFMPLAGQPQHF
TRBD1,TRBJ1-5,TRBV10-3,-,TGTGCCACCGGGACAGGGCTACCCCAGCATTTT,CATGTGLPQHF
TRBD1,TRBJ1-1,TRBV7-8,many,TGTGCCAGCAGCTTAGCCGAACAGGGGTTTGACACTGAAGCTTTCTTT,CASSLAEQGFDTEAFF
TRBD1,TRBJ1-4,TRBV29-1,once,TGCAGCGTATCGACAGGGTTGAATGAAAAACTGTTTTTT,CSVSTGLNEKLFF
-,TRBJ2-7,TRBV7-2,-,TGTGCCCGCAGCTTAAGTACCTACGAGCAGTACTTC,CARSLSTYEQYF
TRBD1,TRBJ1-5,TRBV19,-,TGTGCCACCAGCATAGGGGGCGGCAATCAGCCCCAGCATTTT,CATSIGGGNQPQHF
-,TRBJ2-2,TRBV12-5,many,TGTGCTAGTGGTTTAGCCGGGGAGCTGTTTTTT,CASGLAGELFF
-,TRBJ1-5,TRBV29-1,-,TGCAGCATACAGGGCAATCAGCCCCAGCATTTT,CSIQGNQPQHF
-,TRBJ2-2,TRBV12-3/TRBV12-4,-,TGTGCCAGCAGTTTTCTGGGGAAGGACGGGGAGCTGTTTTTT,CASSFLGKDGELFF
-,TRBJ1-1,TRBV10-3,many,TGTGCCATCAGTGAGTCCCGACAGTCGAACACTGAAGCTTTCTTT,CAISESRQSNTEAFF
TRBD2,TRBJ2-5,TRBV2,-,TGTGCCAGCAGTTACTCGTTAGCCGGGGGGACGAAGACCCAGTACTTC,CASSYSLAGGTKTQYF
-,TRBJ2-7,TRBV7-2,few,TGTGCCAGCAGCCCGATCTTCGGGACGGACTCCTACGAGCAGTACTTC,CASSPIFGTDSYEQYF
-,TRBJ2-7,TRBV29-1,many,TGCAGCGTTGAGTCCAGGACCACCTACGAGCAGTACTTC,CSVESRTTYEQYF
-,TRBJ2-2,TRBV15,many,TGTGCCACCAGCAGAGATCGTGCGCGGGAGAACACCGGGGAGCTGTTTTTT,CATSRDRARENTGELFF
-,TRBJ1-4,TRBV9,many,TGTGCCAGCAGCGTCCAAGGAGGGGGGAATGAAAAACTGTTTTTT,CASSVQGGGNEKLFF
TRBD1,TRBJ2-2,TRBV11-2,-,TGTGCCAGCAGCTTAGGACCCGGACAGGGTGGATTGGGGGAGCTGTTTTTT,CASSLGPGQGGLGELFF
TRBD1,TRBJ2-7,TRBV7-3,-,TGTGCCAGCAGCTTCCGGGACAGGGGGTACGACGAGCAGTACTTC,CASSFRDRGYDEQYF
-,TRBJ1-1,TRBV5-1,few,TGCGCCAGCAGAGACGAAAGACTCTCTGAAGCTTTCTTT,CASRDERLSEAFF
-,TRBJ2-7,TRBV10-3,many,TGTGCCATCAGTGAGTCGAGACAGATAGGCTACGAGCAGTACTTC,CAISESRQIGYEQYF
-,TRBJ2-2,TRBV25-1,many,TGTGCCAGCAGTGAAATGGGGGGGGCGAGGACCGGGGAGCTGTTTTTT,CASSEMGGARTGELFF
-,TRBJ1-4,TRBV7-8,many,TGTGCCAGCAGCTTGGCCAGACCGAATGAAAAACTGTTTTTT,CASSLARPNEKLFF
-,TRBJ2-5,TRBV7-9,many,TGTGCCAGCAGGCGGACAGACCAAGAGACCCAGTACTTC,CASRRTDQETQYF
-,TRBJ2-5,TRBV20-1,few,TGCAGTGCTAGAGATCTGAGAGGGGGAGAGACCCAGTACTTC,CSARDLRGGETQYF
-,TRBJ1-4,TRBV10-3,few,TGTGCCAGCAGTGAATCCCCGACAGTCGCGGCTGAAAAACTGTTTTTT,CASSESPTVAAEKLFF
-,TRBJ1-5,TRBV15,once,TGTGCCACCAGCAGTGAAGTGAGGGCGAGGCAGCCCCAGCATTTT,CATSSEVRARQPQHF
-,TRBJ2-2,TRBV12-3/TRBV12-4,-,TGTGCCAGCAGGCCCCGGACCGCGAATGGGGAGCTGTTTTTT,CASRPRTANGELFF
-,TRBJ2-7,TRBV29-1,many,TGCAGCGTGACAGGTCAGGGCTACGAGCAGTACTTC,CSVTGQGYEQYF
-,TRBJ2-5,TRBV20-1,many,TGCAGTGCTTGCCCGTTTACTGGAAGTGAGACCCAGTACTTC,CSACPFTGSETQYF
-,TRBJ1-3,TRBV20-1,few,TGCAGTGCTAGAGATGAGGAAGTGGCTGGAAACACCATATATTTT,CSARDEEVAGNTIYF
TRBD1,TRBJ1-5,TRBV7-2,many,TGTGCCAGCAGCTTAGGGACAGGCCAGCCCCAGCATTTT,CASSLGTGQPQHF
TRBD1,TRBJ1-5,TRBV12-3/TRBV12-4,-,TGTGCCAGCAGCCCCCGACAGGGGTTCGAGCAGCCCCAGCATTTT,CASSPRQGFEQPQHF
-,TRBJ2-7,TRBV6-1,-,TGTGCCAGCAGTGAATTGGGGGGCTCCTACGAGCAGTACTTC,CASSELGGSYEQYF
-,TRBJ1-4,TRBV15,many,TGTGCCACCAGCAGATCGGGTGAAAAACTGTTTTTT,CATSRSGEKLFF
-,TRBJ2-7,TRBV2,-,TGTGCCGGCAGTTACTCGCCCTACGAGCAGTACTTC,CAGSYSPYEQYF
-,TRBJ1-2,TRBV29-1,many,TGCAGCGCCCTCGGGGGAAAAGGGCCCTATGGCTACACCTTC,CSALGGKGPYGYTF
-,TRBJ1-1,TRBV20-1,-,TGCAGTGCACTGGGTCGTCTGAACACTGAAGCTTCCTTT,CSALGRLNTEASF
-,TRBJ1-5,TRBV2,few,TGTGCCAGCAGTTTCACAGCGAATCAGCCCCAGCATTTT,CASSFTANQPQHF
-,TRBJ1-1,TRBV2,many,TGTGCCAGCATGACGGACAGCTTGAACACTGAAGCTTTCTTT,CASMTDSLNTEAFF
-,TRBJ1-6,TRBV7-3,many,TGTGCCAGCAGCTTAAGTGGGCGTTCACCCCTCCACTTT,CASSLSGRSPLHF
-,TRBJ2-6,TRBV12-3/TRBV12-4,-,TGTGCCAGCAAACCCGACAATGTTGGGGCCAACGTCCTGACTTTC,CASKPDNVGANVLTF
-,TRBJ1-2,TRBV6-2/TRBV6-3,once,TGTGCCAGCAGTTACCGACAGCCCGATGGCTACACCTTC,CASSYRQPDGYTF
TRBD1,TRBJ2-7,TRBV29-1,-,TGCAGCGTTGGAGGGACAGGAACCTACGAGCAGTACTTC,CSVGGTGTYEQYF
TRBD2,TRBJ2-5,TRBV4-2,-,TGTGCCAGCAGCCAAGAAGGTAGCGGGAGTAGTGGAGAGACCCAGTACTTC,CASSQEGSGSSGETQYF
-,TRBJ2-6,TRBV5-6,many,TGTGCCAGCAGTCCGAACACTGGGGCCAACGTCCTGACTTTC,CASSPNTGANVLTF
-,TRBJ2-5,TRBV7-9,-,TGTGCCAGCAGCCCAGTGGACAGCCAGTACTTC,CASSPVDSQYF
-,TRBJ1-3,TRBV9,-,TGTGCCAGCAGCACCGTATATTTT,CASSTVYF